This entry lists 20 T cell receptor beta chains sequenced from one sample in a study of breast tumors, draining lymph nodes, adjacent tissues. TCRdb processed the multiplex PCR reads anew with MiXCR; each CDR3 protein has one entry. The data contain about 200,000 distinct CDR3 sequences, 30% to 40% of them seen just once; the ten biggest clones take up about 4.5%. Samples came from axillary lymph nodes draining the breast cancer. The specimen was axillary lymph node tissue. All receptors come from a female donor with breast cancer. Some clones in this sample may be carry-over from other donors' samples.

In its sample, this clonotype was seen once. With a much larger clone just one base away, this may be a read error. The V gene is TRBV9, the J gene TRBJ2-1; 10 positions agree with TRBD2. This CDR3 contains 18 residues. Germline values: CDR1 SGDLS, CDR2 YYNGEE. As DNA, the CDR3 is TGTGCCAGCAGCCCCCCCGGGGGTAGCGGGGGGCCCCCCAATGAGCAGTCCTTC. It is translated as CASSPPGGSGGPPNEQSF.

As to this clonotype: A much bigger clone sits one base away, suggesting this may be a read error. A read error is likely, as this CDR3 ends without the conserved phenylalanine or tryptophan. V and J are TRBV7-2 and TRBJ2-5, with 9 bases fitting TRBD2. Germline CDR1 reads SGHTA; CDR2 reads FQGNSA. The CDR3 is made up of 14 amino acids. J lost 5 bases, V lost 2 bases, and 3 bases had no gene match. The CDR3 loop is CASSLRSGRETQYL. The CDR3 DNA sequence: TGTGCCAGCAGCTTAAGGAGCGGGAGGGAGACCCAGTACCTC.

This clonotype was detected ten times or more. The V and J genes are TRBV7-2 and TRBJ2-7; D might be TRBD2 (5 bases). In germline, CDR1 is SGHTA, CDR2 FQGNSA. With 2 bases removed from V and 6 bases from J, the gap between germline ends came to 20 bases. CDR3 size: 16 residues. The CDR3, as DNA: TGTGCCAGCAGCTTACTGTTTAGTGGGAGAGGCGCCGAGCAGTACTTC. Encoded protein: CASSLLFSGRGAEQYF. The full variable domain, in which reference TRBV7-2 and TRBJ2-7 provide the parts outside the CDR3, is GAGVSQSPSNKVTEKGKDVELRCDPISGHTALYWYRQSLGQGLEFLIYFQGNSAPDKSGLPSDRFSAERTGGSVSTLTIQRTQQEDSAVYLCASSLLFSGRGAEQYFGPGTRLTVT.

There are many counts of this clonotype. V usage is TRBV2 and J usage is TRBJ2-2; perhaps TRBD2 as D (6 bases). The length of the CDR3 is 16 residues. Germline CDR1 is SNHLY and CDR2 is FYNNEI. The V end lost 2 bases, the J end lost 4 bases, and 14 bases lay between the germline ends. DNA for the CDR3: TGTGCCAGCAGTGAATACGGGACTGGAGCCACCGGGGAGCTGTTTTTT. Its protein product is CASSEYGTGATGELFF.

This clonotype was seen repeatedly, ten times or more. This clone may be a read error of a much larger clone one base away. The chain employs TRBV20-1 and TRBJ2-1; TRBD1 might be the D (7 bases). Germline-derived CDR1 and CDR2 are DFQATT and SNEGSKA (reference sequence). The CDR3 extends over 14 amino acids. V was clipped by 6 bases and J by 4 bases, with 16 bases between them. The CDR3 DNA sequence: TGCAGTGCGACAGGGACTGGCGGGTACAATGAGCAGTTCTTC. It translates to CSATGTGGYNEQFF.

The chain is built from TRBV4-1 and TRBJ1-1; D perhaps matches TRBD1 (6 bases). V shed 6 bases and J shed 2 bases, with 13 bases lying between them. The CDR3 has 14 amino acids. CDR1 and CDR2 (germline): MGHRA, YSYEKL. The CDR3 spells CASRPGTPNTEAFF. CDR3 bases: TGCGCCAGCAGGCCCGGGACACCAAACACTGAAGCTTTCTTT.

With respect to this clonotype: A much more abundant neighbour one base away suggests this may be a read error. The chain's CDR3 is CATGAGETQYF. The CDR3 bases are TGTGCCACCGGGGCAGGAGAGACCCAGTACTTC. V and J are TRBV10-3 and TRBJ2-5; D assignment may be TRBD1 or TRBD2 (5 bases each). CDR1 is ENHRY, CDR2 SYGVKD, per germline. CDR3 length: 11 amino acids. Trimming removed 10 bases from V and 4 bases from J, with 10 bases in between.

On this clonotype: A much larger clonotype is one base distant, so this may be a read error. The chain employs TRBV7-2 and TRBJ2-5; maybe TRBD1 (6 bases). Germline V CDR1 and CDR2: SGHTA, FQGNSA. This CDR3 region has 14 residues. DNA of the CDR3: TGTGCCAGCAGCTTAAAAACAGGGTCGGAGACCCAGTGCTTC. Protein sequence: CASSLKTGSETQCF.

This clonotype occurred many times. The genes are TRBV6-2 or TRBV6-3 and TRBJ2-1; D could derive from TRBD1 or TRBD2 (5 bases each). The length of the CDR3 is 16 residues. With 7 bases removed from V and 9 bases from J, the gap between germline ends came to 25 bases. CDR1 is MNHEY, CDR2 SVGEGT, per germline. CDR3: CASTYGAEPPLLEQFF. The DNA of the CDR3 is TGTGCCAGCACCTACGGGGCGGAACCCCCTTTACTTGAGCAGTTCTTC.

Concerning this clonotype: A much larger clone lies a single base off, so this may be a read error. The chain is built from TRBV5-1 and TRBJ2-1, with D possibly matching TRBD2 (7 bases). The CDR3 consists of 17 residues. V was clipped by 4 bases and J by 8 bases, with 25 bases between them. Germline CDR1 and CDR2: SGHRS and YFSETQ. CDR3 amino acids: CASSGQGLAAGTDEQFF. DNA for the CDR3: TGCGCCAGCAGCGGGCAGGGGTTGGCAGCGGGGACGGATGAGCAGTTCTTC.

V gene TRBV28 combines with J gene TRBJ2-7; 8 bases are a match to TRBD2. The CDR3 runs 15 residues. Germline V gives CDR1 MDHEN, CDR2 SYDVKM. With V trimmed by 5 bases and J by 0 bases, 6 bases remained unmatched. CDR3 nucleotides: TGTGCCAGCAGTCCCCGCGGGGGGAGCTCCTACGAGCAGTACTTC. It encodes CASSPRGGSSYEQYF. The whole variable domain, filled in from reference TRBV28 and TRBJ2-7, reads DVKVTQSSRYLVKRTGEKVFLECVQDMDHENMFWYRQDPGLGLRLIYFSYDVKMKEKGDIPEGYSVSREKKERFSLILESASTNQTSMYLCASSPRGGSSYEQYFGPGTRLTVT.

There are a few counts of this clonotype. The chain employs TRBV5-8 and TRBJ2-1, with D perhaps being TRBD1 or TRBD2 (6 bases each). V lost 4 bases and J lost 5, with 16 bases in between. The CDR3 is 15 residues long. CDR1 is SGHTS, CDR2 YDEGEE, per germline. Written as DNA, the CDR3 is TGTGCCAGCAGCGGAGGCCAGGGGAGGAACAATGAGCAGTTCTTC. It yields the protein CASSGGQGRNNEQFF. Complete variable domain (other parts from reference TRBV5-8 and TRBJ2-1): EAGVTQSPTHLIKTRGQQATLRCSPISGHTSVYWYQQALGLGLQFLLWYDEGEERNRGNFPPRFSGRQFPNYSSELNVNALELEDSALYLCASSGGQGRNNEQFFGPGTRLTVL.

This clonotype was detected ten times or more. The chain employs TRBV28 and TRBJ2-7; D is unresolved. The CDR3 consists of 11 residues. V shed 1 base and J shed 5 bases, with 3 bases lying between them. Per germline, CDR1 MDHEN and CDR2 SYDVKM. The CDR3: CASSLYNEQYF. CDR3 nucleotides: TGTGCCAGCAGTTTATACAACGAGCAGTACTTC.

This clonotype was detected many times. The CDR3 sequence is CASSFRTGINSPLHF. CDR3 DNA sequence: TGTGCCAGCAGCTTCCGGACAGGGATAAATTCACCCCTCCACTTT. The chain combines TRBV11-2 with TRBJ1-6; 8 bases are shared with TRBD1. Trimming cost V 3 bases and J 7 bases; bases outside gene matches: 5. From germline, CDR1 is SGHAT and CDR2 FQNNGV. This CDR3 spans 15 amino acids.

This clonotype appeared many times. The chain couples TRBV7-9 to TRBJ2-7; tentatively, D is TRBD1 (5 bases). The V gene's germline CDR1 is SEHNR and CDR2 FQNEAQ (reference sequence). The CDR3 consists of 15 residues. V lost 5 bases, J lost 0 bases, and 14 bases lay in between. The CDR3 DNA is TGTGCCAGCAGCAGAGAACAGGTCAGCTCCTACGAGCAGTACTTC. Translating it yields CASSREQVSSYEQYF.

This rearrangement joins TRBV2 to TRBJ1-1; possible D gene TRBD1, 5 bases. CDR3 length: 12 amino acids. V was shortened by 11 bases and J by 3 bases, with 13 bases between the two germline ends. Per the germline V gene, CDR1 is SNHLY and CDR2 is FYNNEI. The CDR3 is CAGGGGYTEAFF. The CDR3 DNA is TGTGCCGGGGGGGGAGGTTACACTGAAGCTTTCTTT. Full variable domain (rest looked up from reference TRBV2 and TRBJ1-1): EPEVTQTPSHQVTQMGQEVILRCVPISNHLYFYWYRQILGQKVEFLVSFYNNEISEKSEIFDDQFSVERPDGSNFTLKIRSTKLEDSAMYFCAGGGGYTEAFFGQGTRLTVV.

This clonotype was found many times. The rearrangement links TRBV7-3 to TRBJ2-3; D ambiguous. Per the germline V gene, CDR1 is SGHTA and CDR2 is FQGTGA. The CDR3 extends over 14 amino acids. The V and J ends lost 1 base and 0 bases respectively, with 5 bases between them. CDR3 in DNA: TGTGCCAGCAGCTTAATCGGTAGCACAGATACGCAGTATTTT. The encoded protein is CASSLIGSTDTQYF. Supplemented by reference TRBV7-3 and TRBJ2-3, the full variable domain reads GAGVSQTPSNKVTEKGKYVELRCDPISGHTALYWYRQSLGQGPEFLIYFQGTGAADDSGLPNDRFFAVRPEGSVSTLKIQRTERGDSAVYLCASSLIGSTDTQYFGPGTRLTVL.

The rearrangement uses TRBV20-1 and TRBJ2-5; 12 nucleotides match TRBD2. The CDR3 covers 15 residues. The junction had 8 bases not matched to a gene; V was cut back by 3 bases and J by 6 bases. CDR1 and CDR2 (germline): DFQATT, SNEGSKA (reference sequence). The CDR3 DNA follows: TGCAGTGCTAGCCCTAGCGGGGGGGCCGCAAAGACCCAGTACTTC. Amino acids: CSASPSGGAAKTQYF.

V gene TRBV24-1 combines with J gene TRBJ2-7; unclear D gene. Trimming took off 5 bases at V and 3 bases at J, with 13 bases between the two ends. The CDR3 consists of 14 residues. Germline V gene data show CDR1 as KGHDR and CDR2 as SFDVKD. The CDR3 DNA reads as TGTGCCACCAGTGGTAGGGCGACCTACTACGAGCAGTACTTC. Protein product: CATSGRATYYEQYF.

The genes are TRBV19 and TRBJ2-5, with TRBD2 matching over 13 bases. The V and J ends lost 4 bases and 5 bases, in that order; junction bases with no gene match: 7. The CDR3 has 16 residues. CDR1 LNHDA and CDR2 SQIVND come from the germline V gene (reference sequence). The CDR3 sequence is CASSRPGTSGMETQYF. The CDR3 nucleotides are TGTGCCAGTAGTAGACCTGGGACTAGCGGGATGGAGACCCAGTACTTC.